These T cell receptor beta chains were read from a single sample in a study of CD8+ T cells in alopecia areata. Using immunoSEQ multiplex PCR, the repertoire was profiled, and TCRdb retains in-frame clones only, with some absent. The sample holds 110,000 to 150,000 clones, roughly four fifths seen once. The input for sequencing was CD8+ T cells sorted from blood, taken at week 4, from a patient treated with tofacitinib. Every receptor here comes from a human donor with alopecia areata. The CDR3 runs from the conserved cysteine through the conserved F or W. A D gene is named only where the DNA matches it firmly. Clone size is stated in some rows and not others, as once, few, many or a class when expanded.

v_gene: TRBV4-1; j_gene: TRBJ2-5; abundance: NA; d_gene: TRBD2; CDR3aa: CASSQISGEETQYF; CDR3nt: TGCGCCAGCAGCCAAATTAGCGGGGAAGAGACCCAGTACTTC
v_gene: TRBV9; j_gene: TRBJ1-1; abundance: NA; d_gene: NA; CDR3aa: CASSVAGGATEAFF; CDR3nt: TGTGCCAGCAGCGTAGCCGGGGGCGCCACTGAAGCTTTCTTT
v_gene: TRBV6-5; j_gene: TRBJ2-3; abundance: NA; d_gene: NA; CDR3aa: CASSYSPDTQYF; CDR3nt: TGTGCCAGCAGTTACTCCCCAGATACGCAGTATTTT
v_gene: TRBV19; j_gene: TRBJ2-5; abundance: NA; d_gene: TRBD2; CDR3aa: CASHQAGAQETQYF; CDR3nt: TGTGCCAGTCACCAAGCGGGGGCCCAAGAGACCCAGTACTTC
v_gene: TRBV19; j_gene: TRBJ1-5; abundance: NA; d_gene: NA; CDR3aa: CASSYFSNQPQHF; CDR3nt: TGTGCCAGTAGTTACTTTAGCAATCAGCCCCAGCATTTT
v_gene: TRBV11-2; j_gene: TRBJ2-3; abundance: NA; d_gene: TRBD2; CDR3aa: CASSLALAGSTDTQYF; CDR3nt: TGTGCCAGCAGCTTAGCACTAGCGGGGAGCACAGATACGCAGTATTTT
v_gene: TRBV10-3; j_gene: TRBJ2-3; abundance: NA; d_gene: TRBD2; CDR3aa: CAIKVRGGIPDTQYF; CDR3nt: TGTGCCATCAAGGTGCGGGGGGGCATTCCAGATACGCAGTATTTT
v_gene: TRBV11-2; j_gene: TRBJ1-4; abundance: NA; d_gene: TRBD1; CDR3aa: CASSSFLGQDIPTNEKLFF; CDR3nt: TGTGCCAGCAGCTCCTTCTTGGGACAGGATATCCCAACTAATGAAAAACTGTTTTTT
v_gene: TRBV7-9; j_gene: TRBJ2-7; abundance: NA; d_gene: NA; CDR3aa: CASSLSTWTLGEQYF; CDR3nt: TGTGCCAGCAGCTTATCAACTTGGACTCTGGGGGAGCAGTACTTC
v_gene: TRBV5-4; j_gene: TRBJ2-7; abundance: NA; d_gene: TRBD1; CDR3aa: CASSSGTGSYEQYF; CDR3nt: TGTGCCAGCAGCTCCGGGACAGGATCCTACGAGCAGTACTTT
v_gene: TRBV30; j_gene: TRBJ2-7; abundance: NA; d_gene: TRBD1; CDR3aa: CAWSVQGREQYF; CDR3nt: TGTGCCTGGAGTGTACAGGGGCGCGAGCAGTACTTC
v_gene: TRBV27; j_gene: TRBJ1-4; abundance: NA; d_gene: NA; CDR3aa: CASTPTWEVGVNEKLFF; CDR3nt: TGTGCCAGCACCCCAACATGGGAGGTCGGGGTTAATGAAAAACTGTTTTTT
v_gene: TRBV29-1; j_gene: TRBJ2-7; abundance: NA; d_gene: NA; CDR3aa: CSVGSSSPYEQYF; CDR3nt: TGCAGCGTTGGCAGTTCCTCTCCCTACGAGCAGTACTTC
v_gene: TRBV27; j_gene: TRBJ1-2; abundance: once; d_gene: NA; CDR3aa: CASSVGTEYGYTF; CDR3nt: TGTGCCAGCAGTGTCGGGACTGAGTATGGCTACACCTTC
v_gene: TRBV13; j_gene: TRBJ2-1; abundance: NA; d_gene: NA; CDR3aa: CASSLVRQYLSDEQFF; CDR3nt: TGTGCCAGCAGCTTAGTCCGGCAGTACCTTTCGGATGAGCAGTTCTTC
v_gene: TRBV25-1; j_gene: TRBJ2-7; abundance: NA; d_gene: NA; CDR3aa: CASSVGTSYEQYF; CDR3nt: TGTGCCAGCAGTGTAGGGACTTCCTACGAGCAGTACTTC
v_gene: TRBV4-1; j_gene: TRBJ2-7; abundance: NA; d_gene: NA; CDR3aa: CASSQVGSYEQYF; CDR3nt: TGCGCCAGCAGCCAAGTGGGGTCCTACGAGCAGTACTTC
v_gene: TRBV5-1; j_gene: TRBJ2-2; abundance: NA; d_gene: NA; CDR3aa: CASSLRRLTGELFF; CDR3nt: TGCGCCAGCAGCTTGCGCAGACTCACCGGGGAGCTGTTTTTT
v_gene: TRBV9; j_gene: TRBJ2-5; abundance: few; d_gene: TRBD1; CDR3aa: CASSSGTGSGETQYF; CDR3nt: TGTGCCAGCAGCTCAGGGACAGGGTCGGGGGAGACCCAGTACTTC
v_gene: TRBV7-8; j_gene: TRBJ2-3; abundance: NA; d_gene: NA; CDR3aa: CASSPVGEGWTDTQYF; CDR3nt: TGTGCCAGCAGCCCCGTGGGGGAAGGCTGGACAGATACGCAGTATTTT
v_gene: TRBV9; j_gene: TRBJ1-6; abundance: NA; d_gene: NA; CDR3aa: CASSAGASDNSPLHF; CDR3nt: TGTGCCAGCAGCGCCGGGGCTTCCGATAATTCACCCCTCCACTTT
v_gene: TRBV7-8; j_gene: TRBJ2-5; abundance: NA; d_gene: NA; CDR3aa: CASSSFRDYQETQYF; CDR3nt: TGTGCCAGCAGCTCCTTCCGGGACTACCAAGAGACCCAGTACTTC
v_gene: TRBV5-1; j_gene: TRBJ2-7; abundance: NA; d_gene: TRBD1; CDR3aa: CASSPDRGLDEQYF; CDR3nt: TGCGCCAGCAGCCCGGACAGGGGTCTCGACGAGCAGTACTTC
v_gene: TRBV4-1; j_gene: TRBJ2-5; abundance: NA; d_gene: NA; CDR3aa: CASSQAGEATQYF; CDR3nt: TGCGCCAGCAGCCAAGCCGGGGAAGCGACCCAGTACTTC
v_gene: TRBV29-1; j_gene: TRBJ1-2; abundance: NA; d_gene: NA; CDR3aa: CSVPGREGYGYTF; CDR3nt: TGCAGCGTCCCGGGACGAGAGGGCTATGGCTACACCTTC
v_gene: TRBV13; j_gene: TRBJ2-7; abundance: NA; d_gene: NA; CDR3aa: CASSLGAGEQYF; CDR3nt: TGTGCCAGCAGCTTAGGCGCAGGCGAGCAGTACTTC
v_gene: TRBV7-8; j_gene: TRBJ2-1; abundance: NA; d_gene: NA; CDR3aa: CASSSIVGHHREQFF; CDR3nt: TGTGCCAGCAGCTCCATCGTAGGGCACCACAGGGAGCAGTTCTTC
v_gene: TRBV27; j_gene: TRBJ2-1; abundance: few; d_gene: NA; CDR3aa: CASRAPSSYNEQFF; CDR3nt: TGTGCCAGCAGGGCACCGAGCTCCTACAATGAGCAGTTCTTC
v_gene: TRBV10-3; j_gene: TRBJ2-5; abundance: few; d_gene: NA; CDR3aa: CAISGALDGGQETQYF; CDR3nt: TGTGCCATCAGTGGCGCCCTCGATGGGGGACAAGAGACCCAGTACTTC
v_gene: TRBV7-9; j_gene: TRBJ2-7; abundance: NA; d_gene: TRBD1; CDR3aa: CASSYTDRGRDEQYF; CDR3nt: TGTGCCAGCAGCTACACGGACAGGGGGCGAGACGAGCAGTACTTC
v_gene: TRBV29-1; j_gene: TRBJ1-1; abundance: NA; d_gene: TRBD1; CDR3aa: CSAWAGGITEAFF; CDR3nt: TGCAGCGCCTGGGCAGGGGGCATCACTGAAGCTTTCTTT
v_gene: TRBV6-9; j_gene: TRBJ2-4; abundance: few; d_gene: NA; CDR3aa: CASSPWDIQYF; CDR3nt: TGTGCCAGCAGTCCATGGGACATTCAGTACTTC
v_gene: TRBV29-1; j_gene: TRBJ1-2; abundance: NA; d_gene: NA; CDR3aa: CSVVTPTGSYGYTF; CDR3nt: TGCAGCGTTGTCACCCCGACAGGTAGCTATGGCTACACCTTC
v_gene: TRBV10-3; j_gene: TRBJ2-6; abundance: NA; d_gene: NA; CDR3aa: CAISRTETGANVLTF; CDR3nt: TGTGCCATCAGTCGGACGGAGACTGGGGCCAACGTCCTGACTTTC
v_gene: TRBV7-2; j_gene: TRBJ2-7; abundance: NA; d_gene: TRBD1; CDR3aa: CASSSPRTGEGGYEQYF; CDR3nt: TGTGCCAGCAGCTCCCCCAGGACAGGGGAGGGGGGCTACGAGCAGTACTTC
v_gene: TRBV7-9; j_gene: TRBJ1-2; abundance: NA; d_gene: NA; CDR3aa: CASSLVAGWNYGYTF; CDR3nt: TGTGCCAGCAGCTTAGTGGCAGGGTGGAACTATGGCTACACCTTC
v_gene: TRBV6-5; j_gene: TRBJ2-3; abundance: NA; d_gene: NA; CDR3aa: CASSYGMTTSTDTQYF; CDR3nt: TGTGCCAGCAGTTACGGGATGACTACTAGCACAGATACGCAGTATTTT
v_gene: TRBV9; j_gene: TRBJ2-3; abundance: NA; d_gene: NA; CDR3aa: CASSDGTGTDTQYF; CDR3nt: TGTGCCAGCAGCGATGGGACGGGAACAGATACGCAGTATTTT
v_gene: TRBV6-6; j_gene: TRBJ1-1; abundance: NA; d_gene: NA; CDR3aa: CASRTNMNTEAFF; CDR3nt: TGTGCCAGCAGGACGAACATGAACACTGAAGCTTTCTTT
v_gene: TRBV5-6; j_gene: TRBJ2-5; abundance: NA; d_gene: NA; CDR3aa: CASSLSGEETQYF; CDR3nt: TGTGCCAGCAGCTTGTCGGGGGAAGAGACCCAGTACTTC
v_gene: TRBV7-6; j_gene: TRBJ1-6; abundance: NA; d_gene: NA; CDR3aa: CASSLDEYGPLHF; CDR3nt: TGTGCCAGCAGCTTAGATGAATATGGACCCCTCCACTTT
v_gene: TRBV19; j_gene: TRBJ2-2; abundance: few; d_gene: NA; CDR3aa: CASSIGLTGELFF; CDR3nt: TGTGCCAGTAGTATCGGGCTGACCGGGGAGCTGTTTTTT
v_gene: TRBV30; j_gene: TRBJ2-3; abundance: once; d_gene: TRBD2; CDR3aa: CAWSVLAGGPDTQYF; CDR3nt: TGTGCCTGGAGTGTCCTAGCGGGGGGGCCAGATACGCAGTATTTT
v_gene: TRBV29-1; j_gene: TRBJ2-2; abundance: NA; d_gene: TRBD1; CDR3aa: CSVGRQGTTGELFF; CDR3nt: TGCAGCGTTGGTAGACAGGGGACCACCGGGGAGCTGTTTTTT
v_gene: TRBV7-9; j_gene: TRBJ2-7; abundance: NA; d_gene: TRBD1; CDR3aa: CASSTWDRTYEQYF; CDR3nt: TGTGCCAGCAGCACGTGGGACAGGACCTACGAGCAGTACTTC
v_gene: TRBV7-9; j_gene: TRBJ2-7; abundance: NA; d_gene: NA; CDR3aa: CASSFRGLEQYF; CDR3nt: TGTGCCAGCAGCTTCCGGGGTCTCGAGCAGTACTTC
v_gene: TRBV4-2; j_gene: TRBJ2-7; abundance: NA; d_gene: NA; CDR3aa: CASSQIRASDPKGQYF; CDR3nt: TGTGCCAGCAGCCAAATCCGGGCTAGCGACCCTAAGGGGCAGTACTTC
v_gene: TRBV4-3; j_gene: TRBJ2-3; abundance: NA; d_gene: NA; CDR3aa: CASSHEGGRTDTQYF; CDR3nt: TGCGCCAGCAGCCATGAGGGGGGCCGCACAGATACGCAGTATTTT
v_gene: TRBV7-9; j_gene: TRBJ2-3; abundance: NA; d_gene: NA; CDR3aa: CASSSTGTSYLDTDTQYF; CDR3nt: TGTGCCAGCAGCTCAACCGGGACATCTTATTTAGACACAGATACGCAGTATTTT
v_gene: TRBV6-6; j_gene: TRBJ2-3; abundance: NA; d_gene: NA; CDR3aa: CASSYGHPFTDTQYF; CDR3nt: TGTGCCAGCAGTTACGGACACCCGTTCACAGATACGCAGTATTTT